The 2 T cell receptor beta chains given below trace back to one sample, sequenced in a study of T cell responses to AZD1222 COVID-19 vaccine. TCRdb's copy holds only in-frame clones and misses some; the assay was immunoSEQ multiplex PCR. The sample contains 110,000 or so clones, 86% of which appear only once. The sequencing used peripheral blood, collected 28 days after the second AZD1222 dose. The source is an adult who received the AZD1222 COVID-19 vaccine.

The chain combines TRBV19 with TRBJ1-5; 8 nucleotides align to TRBD1. The V gene's germline CDR1 is LNHDA and CDR2 SQIVND (reference sequence). The CDR3 contains 15 residues. V lost 9 bases, J lost 7 bases, and 14 bases stayed unmatched. The CDR3 is CASKYSDRGDQPQHF. The CDR3, as DNA: TGTGCCAGCAAGTACTCCGACAGGGGCGACCAGCCCCAGCATTTT.

This chain joins TRBV4-2 and TRBJ1-2; no reliable D call. The CDR3 runs to 13 residues. CDR1 LGHNA and CDR2 YNFKEQ come from the germline V gene. V was shortened by 0 bases and J by 5 bases, with 7 bases between the two germline ends. CDR3 amino acids: CASSQEGPYGYTF. CDR3 sequence (DNA): TGTGCCAGCAGCCAAGAGGGTCCGTATGGCTACACCTTC.